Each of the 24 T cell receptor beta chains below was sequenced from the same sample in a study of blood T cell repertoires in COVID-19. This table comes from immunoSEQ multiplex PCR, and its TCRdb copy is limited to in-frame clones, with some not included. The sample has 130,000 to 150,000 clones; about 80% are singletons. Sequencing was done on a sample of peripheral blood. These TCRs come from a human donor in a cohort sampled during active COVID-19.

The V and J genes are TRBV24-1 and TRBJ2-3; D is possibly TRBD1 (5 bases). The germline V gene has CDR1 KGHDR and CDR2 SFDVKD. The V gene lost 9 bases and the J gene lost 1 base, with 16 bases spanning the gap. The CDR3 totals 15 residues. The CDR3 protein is CATGLGAKGTDTQYF. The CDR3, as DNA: TGTGCCACCGGCCTAGGGGCGAAGGGCACAGATACGCAGTATTTT.

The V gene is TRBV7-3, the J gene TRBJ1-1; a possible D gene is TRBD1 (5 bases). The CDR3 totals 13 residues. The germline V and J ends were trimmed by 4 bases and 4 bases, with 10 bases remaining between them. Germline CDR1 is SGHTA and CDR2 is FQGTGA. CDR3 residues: CASSWEGTTEAFF. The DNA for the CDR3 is TGTGCCAGCAGCTGGGAGGGGACCACTGAAGCTTTCTTT.

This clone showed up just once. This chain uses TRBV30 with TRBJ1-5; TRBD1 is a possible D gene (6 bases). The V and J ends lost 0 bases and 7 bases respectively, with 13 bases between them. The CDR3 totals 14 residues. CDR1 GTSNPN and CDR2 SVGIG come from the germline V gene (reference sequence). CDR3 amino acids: CAWSVGGLQQPQHF. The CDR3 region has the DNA TGTGCCTGGAGTGTCGGGGGGCTCCAGCAGCCCCAGCATTTT.

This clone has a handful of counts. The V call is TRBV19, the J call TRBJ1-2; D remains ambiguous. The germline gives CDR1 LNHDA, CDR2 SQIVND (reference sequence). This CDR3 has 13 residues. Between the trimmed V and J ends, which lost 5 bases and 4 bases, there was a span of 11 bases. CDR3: CASSPGVRYGYTF. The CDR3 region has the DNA TGTGCCAGTAGTCCCGGTGTCCGCTATGGCTACACCTTC. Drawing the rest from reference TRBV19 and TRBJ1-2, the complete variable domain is DGGITQSPKYLFRKEGQNVTLSCEQNLNHDAMYWYRQDPGQGLRLIYYSQIVNDFQKGDIAEGYSVSREKKESFPLTVTSAQKNPTAFYLCASSPGVRYGYTFGSGTRLTVV.

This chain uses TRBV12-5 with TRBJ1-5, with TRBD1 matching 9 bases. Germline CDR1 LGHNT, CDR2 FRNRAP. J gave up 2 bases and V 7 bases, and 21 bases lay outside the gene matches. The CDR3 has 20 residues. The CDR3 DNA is TGTGCTAGTGCCCTCACACCGGGACAGGGACCCCTTGGAGGCAATCAGCCCCAGCATTTT. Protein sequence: CASALTPGQGPLGGNQPQHF.

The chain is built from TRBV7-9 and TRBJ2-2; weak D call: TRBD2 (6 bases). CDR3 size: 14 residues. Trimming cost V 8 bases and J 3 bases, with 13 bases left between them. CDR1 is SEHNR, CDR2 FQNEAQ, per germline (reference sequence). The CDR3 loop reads CASGRRRDTGELFF. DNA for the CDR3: TGTGCCAGCGGTCGTAGGAGGGACACCGGGGAGCTGTTTTTT.

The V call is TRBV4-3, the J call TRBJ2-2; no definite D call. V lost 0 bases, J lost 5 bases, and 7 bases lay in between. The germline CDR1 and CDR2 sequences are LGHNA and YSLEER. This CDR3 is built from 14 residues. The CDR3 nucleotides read TGCGCCAGCAGCCAAGATTTTTCGACCGGGGAGCTGTTTTTT. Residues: CASSQDFSTGELFF.

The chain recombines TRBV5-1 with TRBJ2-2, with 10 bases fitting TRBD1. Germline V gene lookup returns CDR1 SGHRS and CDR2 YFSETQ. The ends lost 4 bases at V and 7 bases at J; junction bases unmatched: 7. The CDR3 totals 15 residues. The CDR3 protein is CASSPDRGHGGELFF. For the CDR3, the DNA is TGCGCCAGCAGCCCTGACAGGGGGCATGGCGGGGAGCTGTTTTTT. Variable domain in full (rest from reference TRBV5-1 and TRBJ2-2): KAGVTQTPRYLIKTRGQQVTLSCSPISGHRSVSWYQQTPGQGLQFLFEYFSETQRNKGNFPGRFSGRQFSNSRSEMNVSTLELGDSALYLCASSPDRGHGGELFFGEGSRLTVL.

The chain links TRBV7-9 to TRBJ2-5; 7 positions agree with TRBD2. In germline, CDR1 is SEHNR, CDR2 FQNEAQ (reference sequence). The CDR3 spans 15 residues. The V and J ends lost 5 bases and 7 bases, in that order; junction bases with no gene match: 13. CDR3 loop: CASSRRASGVVTQYF. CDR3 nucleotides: TGTGCCAGCAGCCGCCGGGCTAGCGGAGTAGTGACCCAGTACTTC. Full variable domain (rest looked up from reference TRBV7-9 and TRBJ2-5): DTGVSQNPRHKITKRGQNVTFRCDPISEHNRLYWYRQTLGQGPEFLTYFQNEAQLEKSRLLSDRFSAERPKGSFSTLEIQRTEQGDSAMYLCASSRRASGVVTQYFGPGTRLLVL.

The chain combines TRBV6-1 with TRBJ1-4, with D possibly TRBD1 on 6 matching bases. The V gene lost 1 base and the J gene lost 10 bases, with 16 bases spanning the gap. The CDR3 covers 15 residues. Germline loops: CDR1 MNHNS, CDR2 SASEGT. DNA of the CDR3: TGTGCCAGCAGTGAAGGTCGGGATAGGGGGGGAAAACTGTTTTTT. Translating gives CASSEGRDRGGKLFF.

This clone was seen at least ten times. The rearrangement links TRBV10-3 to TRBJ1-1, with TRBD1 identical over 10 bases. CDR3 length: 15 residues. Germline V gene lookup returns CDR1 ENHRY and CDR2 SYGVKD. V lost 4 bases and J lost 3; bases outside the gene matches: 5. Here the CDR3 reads CAISGRDRGYTEAFF. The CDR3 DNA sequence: TGTGCCATCAGTGGCCGGGACAGGGGTTACACTGAAGCTTTCTTT.

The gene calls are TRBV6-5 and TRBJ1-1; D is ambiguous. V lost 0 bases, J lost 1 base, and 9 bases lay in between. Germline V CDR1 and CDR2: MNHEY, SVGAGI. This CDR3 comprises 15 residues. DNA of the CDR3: TGTGCCAGCAGTTACTCGCAAGGGAGGAACACTGAAGCTTTCTTT. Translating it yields CASSYSQGRNTEAFF.

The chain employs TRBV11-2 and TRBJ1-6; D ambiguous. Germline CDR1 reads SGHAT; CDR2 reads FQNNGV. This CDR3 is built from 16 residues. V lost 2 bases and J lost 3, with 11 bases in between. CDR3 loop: CASSLYPEYYNSPLHF. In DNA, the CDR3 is TGTGCCAGCAGCTTATATCCGGAGTACTATAATTCACCCCTCCACTTT.

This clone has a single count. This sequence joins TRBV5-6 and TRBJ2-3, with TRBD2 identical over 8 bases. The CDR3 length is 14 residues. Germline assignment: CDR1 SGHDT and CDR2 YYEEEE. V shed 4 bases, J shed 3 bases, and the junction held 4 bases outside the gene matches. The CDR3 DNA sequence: TGTGCCAGCAGCATGGGACTAGGGACAGATACGCAGTATTTT. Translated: CASSMGLGTDTQYF. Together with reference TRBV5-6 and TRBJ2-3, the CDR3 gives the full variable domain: DAGVTQSPTHLIKTRGQQVTLRCSPKSGHDTVSWYQQALGQGPQFIFQYYEEEERQRGNFPDRFSGHQFPNYSSELNVNALLLGDSALYLCASSMGLGTDTQYFGPGTRLTVL.

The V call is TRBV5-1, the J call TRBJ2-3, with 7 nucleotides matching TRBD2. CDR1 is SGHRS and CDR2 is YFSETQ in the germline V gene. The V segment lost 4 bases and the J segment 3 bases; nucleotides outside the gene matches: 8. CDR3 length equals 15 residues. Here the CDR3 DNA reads TGCGCCAGCAGCCGGTTAGGGGAGGGGACAGATACGCAGTATTTT. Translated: CASSRLGEGTDTQYF.

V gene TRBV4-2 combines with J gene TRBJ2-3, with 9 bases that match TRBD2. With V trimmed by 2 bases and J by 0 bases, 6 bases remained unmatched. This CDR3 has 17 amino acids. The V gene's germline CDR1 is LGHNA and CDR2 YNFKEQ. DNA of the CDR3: TGTGCCAGCAGCCAATTACGGGCGGGGGGGAGCACAGATACGCAGTATTTT. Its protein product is CASSQLRAGGSTDTQYF.

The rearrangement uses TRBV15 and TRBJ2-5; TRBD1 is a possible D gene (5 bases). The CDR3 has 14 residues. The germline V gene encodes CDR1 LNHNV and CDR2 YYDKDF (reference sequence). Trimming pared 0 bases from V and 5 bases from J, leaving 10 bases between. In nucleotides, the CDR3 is TGTGCCACCAGCAGAGATCCAGGGCAGGAGACCCAGTACTTC. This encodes CATSRDPGQETQYF. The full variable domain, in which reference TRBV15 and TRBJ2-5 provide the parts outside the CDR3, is DAMVIQNPRYQVTQFGKPVTLSCSQTLNHNVMYWYQQKSSQAPKLLFHYYDKDFNNEADTPDNFQSRRPNTSFCFLDIRSPGLGDTAMYLCATSRDPGQETQYFGPGTRLLVL.

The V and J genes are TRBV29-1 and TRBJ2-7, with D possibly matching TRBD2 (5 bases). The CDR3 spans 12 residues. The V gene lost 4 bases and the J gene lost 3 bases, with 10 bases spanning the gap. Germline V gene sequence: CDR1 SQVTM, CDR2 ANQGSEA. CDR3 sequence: CSVADGDYEQYF. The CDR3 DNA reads TGCAGCGTTGCTGACGGGGACTACGAGCAGTACTTC.

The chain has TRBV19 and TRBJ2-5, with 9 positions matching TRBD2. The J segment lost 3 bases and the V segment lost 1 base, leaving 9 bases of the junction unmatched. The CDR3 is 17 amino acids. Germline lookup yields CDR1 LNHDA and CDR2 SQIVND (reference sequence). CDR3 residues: CASSIGPGRLAEETQYF. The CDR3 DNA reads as TGTGCCAGTAGTATAGGTCCGGGAAGACTAGCGGAAGAGACCCAGTACTTC.

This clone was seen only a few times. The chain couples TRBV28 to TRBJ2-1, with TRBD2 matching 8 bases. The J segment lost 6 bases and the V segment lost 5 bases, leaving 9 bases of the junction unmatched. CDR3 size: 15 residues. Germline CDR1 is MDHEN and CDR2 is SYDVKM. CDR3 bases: TGTGCCAGCAGTCCTCCGGGACTAGGGCTCAATGAGCAGTTCTTC. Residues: CASSPPGLGLNEQFF.

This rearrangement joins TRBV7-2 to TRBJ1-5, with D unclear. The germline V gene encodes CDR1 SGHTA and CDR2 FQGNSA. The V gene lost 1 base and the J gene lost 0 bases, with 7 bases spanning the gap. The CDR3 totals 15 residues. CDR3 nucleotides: TGTGCCAGCAGCTTAGTGCGGGGTAGCAATCAGCCCCAGCATTTT. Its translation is CASSLVRGSNQPQHF.

CDR3 in DNA: TGTGCCAGCAGTGACACGGACACCGGGGAGCTGTTTTTT. This encodes CASSDTDTGELFF. V and J are TRBV6-4 and TRBJ2-2; D remains unclear. V lost 2 bases to trimming and J lost 3 bases, with 4 bases between them. Looked up from germline, CDR1 is MRHNA and CDR2 is SNTAGT. The CDR3 extends over 13 amino acids.

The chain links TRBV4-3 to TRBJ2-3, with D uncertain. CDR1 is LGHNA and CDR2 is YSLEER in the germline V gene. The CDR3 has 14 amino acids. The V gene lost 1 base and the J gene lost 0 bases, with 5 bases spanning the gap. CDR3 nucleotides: TGCGCCAGCAGCCAAGCGCAGAGCACAGATACGCAGTATTTT. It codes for CASSQAQSTDTQYF.

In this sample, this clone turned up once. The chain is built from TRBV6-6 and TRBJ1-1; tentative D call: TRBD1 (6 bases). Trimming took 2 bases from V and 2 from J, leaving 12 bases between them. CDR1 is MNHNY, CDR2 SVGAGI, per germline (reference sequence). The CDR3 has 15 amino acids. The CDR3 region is CASSYNRDPNTEAFF. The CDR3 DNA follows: TGTGCCAGCAGTTACAACAGGGACCCTAACACTGAAGCTTTCTTT.